What follows is one T cell receptor beta chain and its context. This clone is a singleton in its sample. It has no known antigen specificity. No per-base quality is available; no much larger clone lies one base away. The cohort consisted of some 730 healthy bone marrow donors. Cohort members were all nominally healthy when sampled, although unrecorded immune exposures were likely present. The donor was CMV seropositive and belonged to the group of 250 to 300 seropositive cohort members. A peripheral blood sample was provided by each donor, and peripheral blood mononuclear cells were used for TCR beta sequencing. Genomic DNA extraction from the blood cell samples was performed with the Qiagen DNeasy Blood Extraction Kit. Libraries were made using the immunoSEQ multiplex PCR assay. The multiplex PCR relied on a mix of 60 forward primers for TCR Vbeta segments and 13 reverse primers for TCR Jbeta segments. The CDR3 region of rearranged TCR beta genes was amplified from genomic DNA with a multiplex PCR assay. Amplified TCR beta libraries were sequenced as 87-base-pair reads on the Illumina HiSeq System. On the authors' methods: Across the 600 to 700 repertoires, a later analysis counted 80 million or so unique TCR beta chains, 8.5 million to 12 million of which were shared by at least two donors. To remove PCR and sequencing errors, raw reads were error-corrected and collapsed into unique sequences using a nearest-neighbor algorithm that merged closely related sequences. CDR3 sequences were aligned to IMGT reference sequences to assign V, D and J gene segments. For a sequence to be retained, a match of at least six nucleotides was required to both a V gene segment and a J gene segment. A rearrangement counted as productive if the CDR3 had no stop codons and remained in frame with V and J, and every other rearrangement counted as non-productive. Following IMGT convention, CDR3 was defined as the stretch from the second conserved V-encoded cysteine to the conserved J-encoded phenylalanine. The earlier analysis of about 500 of the donors excluded sequences that lacked an unambiguous match to a single V gene segment. An earlier analysis of fewer than 650 of the donors classified V segments as functional when productive rearrangements were above 56.7% and as segregating when the standard deviation between donors was above 5%. A statistical classification framework was built to diagnose cytomegalovirus status from the catalog of TCR beta chain sequences. A later analysis assigned V and J genes by comparing TCR nucleotide sequences with IMGT/GENE-DB human TR gene sequences. A later analysis assigned CDR3 sequences and most-parsimonious VDJ recombination scenarios with the TCRdist pipeline. In a later analysis, every TCR beta chain was defined by the combination of its CDR3 amino acid sequence and its V-gene family, and reads without a unique V-gene family were dropped. As a way to deal with suspected cross-contamination and a sequencing artifact, a later analysis dropped 450 to 600 nucleotide sequences that were highly shared and had low generation probability. A later analysis calculated a clonal expansion index for each public chain from normalized within-repertoire ranks of inferred template counts. Generation probabilities in a later analysis came from a VDJ recombination model fitted to out-of-frame rearrangements, and those results were checked against IGoR. Hypergeometric tests were used in a later analysis to score TCR-TCR, TCR-HLA and TCR-CMV co-occurrence, with a repertoire-size bias correction applied to the TCR pairs. In a later analysis, false discovery rates were estimated by permuting HLA or CMV assignments 20 times. A later analysis grouped co-occurring TCRs with DBSCAN, adding TCRdist sequence similarity when clustering within HLA-allele-positive subsets. Repertoires with fewer than 30,000 or more than 120,000 public chains were left out of co-occurrence clustering, as were about 5 repertoires with anomalous nucleotide sharing. TCRdb stores this immuneACCESS table with in-frame sequences only. Part of the clones is absent; in the studies checked, under half of the shortfall reflects unresolved V genes, and no reason is known for the rest. For V, J and clone size, that table is used; D and trimming come from the DNA. Across this sample there are 50,000 or so clones, with approximately 71% seen only once. 30% to 35% of the sample is taken by the ten largest.

These data are taken from a study of cytomegalovirus exposure and HLA in healthy donors (dated by TCRdb to about 2017). The study in broad terms: In an earlier analysis of some 610 of the donors, 276 Gb of sequence data and 90 million to 120 million unique TCR beta sequences from roughly 180 million T cells were reported. On average, roughly 250,000 unique TCR beta nucleotide sequences were sequenced per donor among 300 to 500 genotyped donors of the cohort, with roughly 18% of those sequences being non-productive. In a later genetic analysis, genome-wide SNP genotypes for about 55% of the roughly 700 donors were used, and that subset was treated as a discovery cohort. The study combined high-throughput TCR immunosequencing, statistical association of individual TCRs with disease status, and machine learning to predict cytomegalovirus infection status. Both class I and class II loci were covered by HLA typing, at four-digit resolution. The study aimed to test whether cataloging public T cell receptors could reveal signatures of past pathogen exposure. Approximately 300 gigabases of sequencing data and approximately 92 million unique TCR sequences made up an early release that covered some 640 HLA-typed donors. Alongside the repertoire data, information on donor age, sex, ethnicity and CMV serostatus was compiled. Among the approximately 400 genotyped donors, around 81% belonged to the genetic ancestry cluster associated with self-reported Caucasian donors. Besides the first cohort of some 670 subjects, a separate validation cohort made up of 120 different subjects was used. Every discovery cohort repertoire had been produced on one sequencing platform. To study patterns of TCR occurrence, a later analysis re-analyzed previously published TCR beta repertoires from 666 donors and added high-resolution HLA genotyping. The T cell repertoires of 550 to 850 subjects were profiled by immunosequencing and related to cytomegalovirus serostatus. In the later analysis, no new phenotypic data were used to find candidate immune exposures; instead, reliance was placed on TCR beta sequences and their occurrence across donors. In an earlier analysis of about 590 of the donors, high-throughput TCR beta sequencing was used to judge whether each TCR beta V gene segment behaved as functional or pseudogenic. Typing coverage differed by locus: A, B, C, DRB1 and DQB1 were typed in roughly 629-640 donors, DQA1 in 500 to 550, DPA1 in approximately 610, and DPB1 in 400 to 490. Several DR-DQ haplotypes were treated as single units for association and clustering because of strong linkage in the cohort. The study at large found these results: In an earlier analysis of more than 450 of the donors, most TCR beta V segments were observed in productive rearrangements about 87% or about 30% of the time, broadly matching IMGT annotations. The presence/absence analyses assumed that sequencing depth was roughly uniform across donors, and that assumption may not be true. A total of roughly 160 TCR beta chains were listed by the study as associated with cytomegalovirus. Three of the identified cytomegalovirus-associated TCR beta chains were confirmed in vitro to be specific for cytomegalovirus antigens. A further reported finding was that TCR beta sequences accurately predicted the HLA-A and HLA-B alleles for most subjects in the first cohort. The classifier was reported to diagnose cytomegalovirus status with high specificity and sensitivity in both the original cohort and the validation cohort. HLA typing was unavailable for some donors at each locus, so association tests used only the typed subset. Most CMV-associated TCR beta chains appeared to be HLA-restricted in a later analysis, and the HLA associations seemed to be driven largely by CMV exposure. Compared with equally common non-associated chains, HLA-associated TCR beta chains in a later analysis were more clonally expanded and had lower generation probabilities. Strong co-occurrence of HLA alleles, especially DR and DQ, made assigning TCR associations to individual alleles difficult. Compared with the 666-donor mean, donors in an Asian-associated ancestry cluster had fewer N-insertions in productive TCRs, according to a later genetic analysis. At a false discovery rate of 0.05, a later analysis linked 15,000 to 20,000 TCR beta sequences to specific HLA alleles. The only immune exposure information available for the cohort was CMV serostatus. According to a later analysis, TCR association rates differed among HLA loci, with DRB1 alleles showing the most associated TCRs and HLA-C alleles showing the fewest. Seventeen rarely observed V segments, including chromosome 9 orphons, were excluded from the earlier analysis of several hundred of the donors because counts were too low. The sequencing pipeline was judged likely to have produced a cluster of highly shared sequence variants as a technical artifact. Because the 87-base-pair reads could not distinguish some IMGT-functional V segments, including TRBV6-2 and TRBV6-3, those segments were excluded. An association between a missense DCLRE1C variant and V-gene and J-gene trimming of TCR beta chains was found in a later genetic analysis and replicated in an independent cohort. It was suggested by the authors that the approach could potentially be generalized to other disease states and immunological phenotypes. This cohort had only TCR beta chains sequenced, and the lack of alpha or paired-chain data limited which features could be detected. Most TCR sequences were seen in very few donors, while some public TCRs were found in many individuals. Several of the top co-occurrence clusters appeared to be linked to parvovirus B19, influenza, CMV and Epstein-Barr virus, according to a later analysis. Correlated functional status among segregating V segments might be attributable to linkage disequilibrium, but an unknown experimental factor could not be ruled out.

The junction shows trimming of 2 bases on V and 1 base on J, and the gene matches do not reach 10 bases of it. Counted from cysteine to phenylalanine, this CDR3 has 17 amino acids. Only the CDR3 DNA is retained, 51 bases long and in frame from the first base. CDR1 and CDR2 (LNHDA, SQIVND) derive from the germline V gene (reference sequence). This receptor was identified in a man aged 35-49 years in good health and CMV-seropositive. This chain is built from TRBV19 and TRBJ1-1; TRBD1 agrees with 7 junctional bases. The specimen sequenced was PBMCs. In nucleotides, the sequence is TGTGCCAGTAGTATAATACCCACAGGGGTCGGGAACACTGAAGCTTTCTTT. The resulting protein is CASSIIPTGVGNTEAFF.